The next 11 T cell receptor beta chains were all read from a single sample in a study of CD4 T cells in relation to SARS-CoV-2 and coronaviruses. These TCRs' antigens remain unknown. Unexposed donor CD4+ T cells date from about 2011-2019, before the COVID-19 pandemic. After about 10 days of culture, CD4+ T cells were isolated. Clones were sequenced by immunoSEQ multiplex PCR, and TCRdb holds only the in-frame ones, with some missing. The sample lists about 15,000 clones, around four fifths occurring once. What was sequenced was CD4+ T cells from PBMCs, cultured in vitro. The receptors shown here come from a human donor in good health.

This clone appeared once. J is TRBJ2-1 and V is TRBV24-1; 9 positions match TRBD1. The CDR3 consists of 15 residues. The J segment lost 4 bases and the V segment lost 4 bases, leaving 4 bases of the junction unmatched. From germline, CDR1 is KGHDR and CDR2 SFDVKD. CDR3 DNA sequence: TGTGCCACCAGTGACCCCGGGACAGGGTACAATGAGCAGTTCTTC. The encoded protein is CATSDPGTGYNEQFF.

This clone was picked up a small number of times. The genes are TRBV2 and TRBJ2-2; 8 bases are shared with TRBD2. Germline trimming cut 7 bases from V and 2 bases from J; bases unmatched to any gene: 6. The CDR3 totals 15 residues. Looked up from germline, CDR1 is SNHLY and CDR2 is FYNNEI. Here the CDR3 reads CASTTLAGNTGELFF. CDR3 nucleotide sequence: TGTGCCAGCACCACTCTAGCGGGTAACACCGGGGAGCTGTTTTTT.

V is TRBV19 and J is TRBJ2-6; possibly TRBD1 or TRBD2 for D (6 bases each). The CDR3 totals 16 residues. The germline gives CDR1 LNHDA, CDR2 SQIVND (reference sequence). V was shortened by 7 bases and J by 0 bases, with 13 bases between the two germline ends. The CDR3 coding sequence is TGTGCCAGTACGGGGGCAGAAGACTCTGGGGCCAACGTCCTGACTTTC. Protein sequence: CASTGAEDSGANVLTF.

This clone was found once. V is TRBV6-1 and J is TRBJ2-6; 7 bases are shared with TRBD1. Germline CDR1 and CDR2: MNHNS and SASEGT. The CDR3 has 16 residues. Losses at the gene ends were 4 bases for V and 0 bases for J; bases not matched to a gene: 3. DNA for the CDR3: TGTGCCAGCAGTGTATGGGACAGCTCTGGGGCCAACGTCCTGACTTTC. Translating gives CASSVWDSSGANVLTF.

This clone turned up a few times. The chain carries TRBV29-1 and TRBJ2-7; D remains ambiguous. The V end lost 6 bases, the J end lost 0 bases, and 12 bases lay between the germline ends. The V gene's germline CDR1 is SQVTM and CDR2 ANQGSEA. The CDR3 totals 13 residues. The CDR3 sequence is CSVAPDISYEQYF. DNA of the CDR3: TGCAGCGTAGCTCCCGACATCTCCTACGAGCAGTACTTC.

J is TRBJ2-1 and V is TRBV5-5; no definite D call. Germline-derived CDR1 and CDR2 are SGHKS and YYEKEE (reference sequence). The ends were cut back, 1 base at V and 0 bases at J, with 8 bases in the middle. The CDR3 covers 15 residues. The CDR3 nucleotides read TGTGCCAGCAGCTTGCGGGCCTACTCCTACAATGAGCAGTTCTTC. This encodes CASSLRAYSYNEQFF.

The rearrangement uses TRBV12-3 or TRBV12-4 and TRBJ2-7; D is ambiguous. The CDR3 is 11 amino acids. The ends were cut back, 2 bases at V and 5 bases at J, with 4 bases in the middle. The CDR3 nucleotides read TGTGCCAGCAGTTTACGAGACGAGCAGTACTTC. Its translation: CASSLRDEQYF.

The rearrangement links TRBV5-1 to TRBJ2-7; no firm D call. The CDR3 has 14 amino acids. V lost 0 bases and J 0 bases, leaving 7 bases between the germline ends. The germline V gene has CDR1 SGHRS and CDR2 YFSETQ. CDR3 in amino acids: CASSLDSSSYEQYF. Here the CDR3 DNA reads TGCGCCAGCAGCTTGGACAGCAGCTCCTACGAGCAGTACTTC.

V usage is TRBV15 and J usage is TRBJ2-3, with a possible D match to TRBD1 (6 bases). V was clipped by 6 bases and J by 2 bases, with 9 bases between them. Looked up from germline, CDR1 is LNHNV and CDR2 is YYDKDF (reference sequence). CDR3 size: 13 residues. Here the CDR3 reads CATRRDNTDTQYF. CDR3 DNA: TGTGCCACCAGAAGGGACAACACAGATACGCAGTATTTT. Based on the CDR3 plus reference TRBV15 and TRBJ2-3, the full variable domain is DAMVIQNPRYQVTQFGKPVTLSCSQTLNHNVMYWYQQKSSQAPKLLFHYYDKDFNNEADTPDNFQSRRPNTSFCFLDIRSPGLGDTAMYLCATRRDNTDTQYFGPGTRLTVL.

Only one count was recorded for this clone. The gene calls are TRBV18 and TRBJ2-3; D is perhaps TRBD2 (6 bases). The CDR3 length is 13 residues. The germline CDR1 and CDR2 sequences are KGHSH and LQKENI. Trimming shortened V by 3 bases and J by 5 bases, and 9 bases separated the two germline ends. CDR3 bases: TGTGCCAGCTCACCTCGACTAGAAGATACGCAGTATTTT. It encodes CASSPRLEDTQYF.

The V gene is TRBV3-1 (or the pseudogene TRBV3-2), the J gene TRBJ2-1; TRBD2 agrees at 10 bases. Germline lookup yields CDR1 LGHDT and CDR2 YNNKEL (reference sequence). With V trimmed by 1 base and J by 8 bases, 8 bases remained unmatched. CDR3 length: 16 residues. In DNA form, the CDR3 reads TGTGCCAGCAGCCAAGTGGTCACTAGCGGGATCTATGAGCAGTTCTTC. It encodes CASSQVVTSGIYEQFF.